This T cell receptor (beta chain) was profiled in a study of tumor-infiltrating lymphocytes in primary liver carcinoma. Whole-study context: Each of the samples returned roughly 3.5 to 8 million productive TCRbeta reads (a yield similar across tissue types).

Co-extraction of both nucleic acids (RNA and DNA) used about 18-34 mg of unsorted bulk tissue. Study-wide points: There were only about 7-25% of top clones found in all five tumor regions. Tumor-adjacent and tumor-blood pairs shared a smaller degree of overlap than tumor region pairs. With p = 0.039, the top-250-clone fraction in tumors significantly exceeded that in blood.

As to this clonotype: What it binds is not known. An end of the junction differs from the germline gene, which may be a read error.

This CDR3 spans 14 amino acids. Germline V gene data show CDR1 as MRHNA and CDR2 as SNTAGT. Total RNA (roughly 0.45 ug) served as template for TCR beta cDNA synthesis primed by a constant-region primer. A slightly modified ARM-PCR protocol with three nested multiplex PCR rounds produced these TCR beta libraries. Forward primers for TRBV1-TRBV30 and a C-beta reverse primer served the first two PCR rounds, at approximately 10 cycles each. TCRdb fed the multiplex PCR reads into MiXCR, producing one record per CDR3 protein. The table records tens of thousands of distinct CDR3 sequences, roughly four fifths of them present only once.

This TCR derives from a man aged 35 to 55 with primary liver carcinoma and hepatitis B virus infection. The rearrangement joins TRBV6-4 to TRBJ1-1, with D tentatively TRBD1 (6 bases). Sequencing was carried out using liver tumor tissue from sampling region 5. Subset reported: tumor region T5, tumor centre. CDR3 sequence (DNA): TGTGCCATCAGTGAGGGGGGGCAGGACACTGGAGCTTTCTTT. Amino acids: CAISEGGQDTGAFF.